This TCR beta chain appears in the sequencing data of a study of blood T cell repertoires in COVID-19. CDR1 is SQVTM, CDR2 ANQGSEA, per germline. V lost 7 bases to trimming and J lost 6 bases; unmatched junction nucleotides: 4. The CDR3 extends over 12 amino acids. Exposed study participants had met a COVID-19 case within 2 weeks before entry. Only one count was recorded for this clone. Clones were read by immunoSEQ multiplex PCR, and TCRdb kept only the in-frame ones, dropping some. This sample has around 400,000 clones, with roughly 88% found just once. What was sequenced was PBMCs or T cells enriched from blood (not recorded which). The chain recombines TRBV29-1 with TRBJ2-1; 9 bases are shared with TRBD1. The TCR originated in a woman under 30 who had been exposed to COVID-19. Written as DNA, the CDR3 is TGCAGCGCTGGGGACAGGGTCAATGAGCAGTTCTTC. Its translation: CSAGDRVNEQFF.